Listed here are 30 T cell receptor beta chains from one sample, sequenced in a study of long-term antiretroviral therapy in people with HIV. It was version v3.0 of the immunoSEQ assay that was run at survey level. Sequenced by immunoSEQ multiplex PCR; TCRdb stores in-frame clones only, minus some. The sample has some 28,000 clones; roughly 95% are singletons. The material was unsorted PBMCs, obtained 6 to 6.5 years after starting antiretroviral therapy. The source is a man aged 25 to 40 with HIV.

This clone was seen a single time. The chain joins TRBV25-1 to TRBJ1-6; 8 bases line up with TRBD1. Trimming cost V 6 bases and J 6 bases; bases outside gene matches: 4. Looked up from germline, CDR1 is MGHDK and CDR2 is SYGVNS. This CDR3 has 14 residues. Here the CDR3 reads CASSGQGSNSPLHF. The CDR3, as DNA: TGTGCCAGCAGCGGACAGGGAAGTAATTCACCCCTCCACTTT.

This clone was counted once. The chain links TRBV4-1 to TRBJ2-5; possibly TRBD2 for D (7 bases). V gave up 1 base and J gave up 5 bases, with 14 bases separating them. The germline CDR1 and CDR2 sequences are MGHRA and YSYEKL. The CDR3 extends over 15 amino acids. CDR3: CASSQVVGGHETQYF. In DNA form, the CDR3 reads TGCGCCAGCAGCCAAGTCGTGGGGGGGCACGAGACCCAGTACTTC.

This sequence joins TRBV5-6 and TRBJ1-2; no clear D gene. The CDR3 extends over 15 amino acids. V was cut by 2 bases and J by 8 bases, with 19 bases left in between. Looked up from germline, CDR1 is SGHDT and CDR2 is YYEEEE. The CDR3 reads CASSFIPPKRVGYTF. The CDR3 coding sequence is TGTGCCAGCAGCTTTATACCGCCAAAAAGAGTCGGCTACACCTTC.

The rearrangement joins TRBV25-1 to TRBJ2-7, with 8 positions matching TRBD2. With V trimmed by 4 bases and J by 4 bases, 12 bases remained unmatched. Germline V gene lookup returns CDR1 MGHDK and CDR2 SYGVNS. The CDR3 length is 16 residues. The chain's CDR3 is CASSVTSRGRPYEQYF. CDR3 sequence (DNA): TGTGCCAGCAGTGTGACGTCTCGCGGGAGGCCTTACGAGCAGTACTTC.

The chain carries TRBV9 and TRBJ2-3; D could derive from TRBD1 or TRBD2 (6 bases each). Germline V lookup: CDR1 SGDLS, CDR2 YYNGEE. Trimming cost V 0 bases and J 0 bases, with 11 bases left between them. The CDR3 consists of 16 residues. The CDR3 protein is CASSVETGASTDTQYF. The CDR3 DNA reads as TGTGCCAGCAGCGTAGAAACGGGGGCTAGCACAGATACGCAGTATTTT.

The chain uses TRBV7-2 and TRBJ1-1, with D hard to call. In germline, CDR1 is SGHTA, CDR2 FQGNSA. The germline V and J ends were trimmed by 1 base and 3 bases, with 18 bases remaining between them. The CDR3 is 17 residues long. CDR3 sequence: CASSLVGSGLTDTEAFF. The CDR3 DNA reads TGTGCCAGCAGCTTAGTCGGTTCCGGTCTTACCGACACTGAAGCTTTCTTT.

The CDR3 sequence is CASSLSFTDTQYF. The CDR3 DNA reads as TGTGCCAGCAGCCTCTCTTTCACAGATACGCAGTATTTT. The genes are TRBV11-2 and TRBJ2-3, with D hard to call. Germline V gene data show CDR1 as SGHAT and CDR2 as FQNNGV. Trimming removed 5 bases at V and 2 bases at J, with 8 bases between. This CDR3 comprises 13 residues. The full variable domain, in which reference TRBV11-2 and TRBJ2-3 provide the parts outside the CDR3, is EAGVAQSPRYKIIEKRQSVAFWCNPISGHATLYWYQQILGQGPKLLIQFQNNGVVDDSQLPKDRFSAERLKGVDSTLKIQPAKLEDSAVYLCASSLSFTDTQYFGPGTRLTVL.

This clone was counted once. V usage is TRBV5-6 and J usage is TRBJ2-3; 10 positions match TRBD2. V lost 4 bases, J lost 2 bases, and 4 bases stayed unmatched. CDR3 length: 15 residues. Germline loops: CDR1 SGHDT, CDR2 YYEEEE. CDR3 DNA: TGTGCCAGCAGCCGTGGACTAGCGGACACAGATACGCAGTATTTT. As protein: CASSRGLADTDTQYF.

As to this clone: A junction end diverges from the germline sequence, so it may reflect a read error. V gene TRBV7-7 combines with J gene TRBJ2-5; D not resolved. There are 15 residues in the CDR3. CDR1 and CDR2 (germline): SSHAT, FNYEAQ (reference sequence). The chain's CDR3 is CASSLAPESGETQYF. CDR3 sequence (DNA): TGTGCTAGCAGCCTCGCCCCTGAGTCGGGAGAGACCCAGTACTTC.

V and J are TRBV27 and TRBJ1-2; 7 bases line up with TRBD1. Germline CDR1 reads MNHEY; CDR2 reads SMNVEV (reference sequence). The V gene end was trimmed by 5 bases and the J gene end by 7 bases; junction bases not matched to a gene: 7. The CDR3 loop spans 13 amino acids. Here the CDR3 reads CASSKRQGTGYTF. CDR3 sequence (DNA): TGTGCCAGCAGTAAGAGACAGGGTACTGGCTACACCTTC.

The chain employs TRBV27 and TRBJ2-2; D might be TRBD1 (5 bases). V was clipped by 3 bases and J by 9 bases, with 14 bases between them. The germline gives CDR1 MNHEY, CDR2 SMNVEV (reference sequence). The CDR3 is 14 residues long. In nucleotides, the CDR3 is TGTGCCAGCAGTTTTTGGCAGGGCAAGCGGGAGCTGTTTTTT. Its translation: CASSFWQGKRELFF.

The chain employs TRBV28 and TRBJ1-6, with 7 positions matching TRBD1. V gave up 4 bases and J gave up 7 bases; unmatched junction bases: 10. Per germline, CDR1 MDHEN and CDR2 SYDVKM. This CDR3 contains 16 residues. The CDR3 sequence is CASSSPSGTVNSPLHF. Here the CDR3 DNA reads TGTGCCAGCAGTTCCCCTTCTGGGACAGTAAATTCACCCCTCCACTTT. The full variable domain, rest sourced from reference TRBV28 and TRBJ1-6, is DVKVTQSSRYLVKRTGEKVFLECVQDMDHENMFWYRQDPGLGLRLIYFSYDVKMKEKGDIPEGYSVSREKKERFSLILESASTNQTSMYLCASSSPSGTVNSPLHFGNGTRLTVT.

J is TRBJ2-2 and V is TRBV29-1, with 10 bases identical to TRBD1. The CDR3 contains 14 residues. Germline lookup yields CDR1 SQVTM and CDR2 ANQGSEA. Trimming took 8 bases from V and 3 from J; bases not matched to a gene: 6. CDR3 loop: CSMRTGGDTGELFF. The DNA of the CDR3 is TGCAGCATGCGGACAGGGGGGGACACCGGGGAGCTGTTTTTT.

The chain couples TRBV4-2 to TRBJ2-5, with 7 nucleotides matching TRBD2. The ends lost 0 bases at V and 5 bases at J; junction bases unmatched: 12. The CDR3 has 17 amino acids. The germline V gene encodes CDR1 LGHNA and CDR2 YNFKEQ. This chain's CDR3 is CASSQDGEGGGWETQYF. The CDR3 coding sequence is TGTGCCAGCAGCCAAGATGGGGAAGGCGGGGGTTGGGAGACCCAGTACTTC.

This rearrangement joins TRBV25-1 to TRBJ1-2; 7 nucleotides line up with TRBD1. The ends lost 4 bases at V and 2 bases at J; junction bases unmatched: 4. The length of the CDR3 is 14 residues. Germline V gene lookup returns CDR1 MGHDK and CDR2 SYGVNS. Here the CDR3 reads CASSGGTANYGYTF. As DNA, the CDR3 is TGTGCCAGCAGTGGCGGGACAGCCAACTATGGCTACACCTTC.

This clone has only one observation. The rearrangement uses TRBV28 and TRBJ2-7; a weak D match, TRBD1 (5 bases). The CDR3 is 15 amino acids. Trimming left V 5 bases short and J 1 base short, with 15 bases between. Germline V lookup: CDR1 MDHEN, CDR2 SYDVKM. CDR3: CASSQSQGYSYEQYF. CDR3 nucleotide sequence: TGTGCCAGCAGTCAAAGCCAGGGTTATTCCTACGAGCAGTACTTC.

V usage is TRBV7-9 and J usage is TRBJ2-7, with 7 bases identical to TRBD2. V trimming: 0 bases; J trimming: 6 bases; junction bases outside the gene matches: 8. Germline V gene lookup returns CDR1 SEHNR and CDR2 FQNEAQ (reference sequence). The CDR3 is 15 amino acids. The CDR3 loop reads CASSLAGRETSEQYF. The DNA for the CDR3 is TGTGCCAGCAGCTTAGCGGGGAGGGAAACATCCGAGCAGTACTTC.

Here the CDR3 DNA reads TGTGCCAGCAGCTTAAAACCCCCGGGACAGTCTCCTTCCTACGAGCAGTACTTC. Protein sequence: CASSLKPPGQSPSYEQYF. The chain uses TRBV27 and TRBJ2-7; 7 bases map to TRBD1. The germline CDR1 and CDR2 sequences are MNHEY and SMNVEV (reference sequence). There are 18 residues in the CDR3. With V trimmed by 6 bases and J by 1 base, 18 bases remained unmatched.

The chain recombines TRBV7-9 with TRBJ2-2; a possible D gene is TRBD2 (7 bases). CDR3 size: 16 residues. The germline gives CDR1 SEHNR, CDR2 FQNEAQ (reference sequence). Trimming removed 5 bases from V and 5 bases from J, with 18 bases in between. The CDR3 DNA reads TGTGCCAGCAGCGTCAAGGGGGGGCGCTGGACCGGGGAGCTGTTTTTT. This translates into CASSVKGGRWTGELFF.

This sequence joins TRBV14 and TRBJ2-5; weak D call: TRBD2 (5 bases). There are 14 residues in the CDR3. Trimming stripped 4 bases from V and 5 bases from J, with 14 bases between. The germline V gene has CDR1 SGHDN and CDR2 FVKESK. The CDR3, as DNA: TGTGCCAGCAGCCCACTAGGGCAGCTGGAGACCCAGTACTTC. It codes for CASSPLGQLETQYF.

The V and J genes are TRBV11-3 and TRBJ2-1; 7 positions match TRBD1. V trimming: 0 bases; J trimming: 0 bases; junction bases outside the gene matches: 8. The CDR3 is 18 amino acids. CDR1 is SGHNT, CDR2 YENEEA, per germline. CDR3 amino acids: CASSLDYSSGGSYNEQFF. CDR3 bases: TGTGCCAGCAGCTTAGACTATAGCTCAGGGGGCTCCTACAATGAGCAGTTCTTC. The whole variable domain, filled in from reference TRBV11-3 and TRBJ2-1, reads EAGVVQSPRYKIIEKKQPVAFWCNPISGHNTLYWYLQNLGQGPELLIRYENEEAVDDSQLPKDRFSAERLKGVDSTLKIQPAELGDSAVYLCASSLDYSSGGSYNEQFFGPGTRLTVL.

The chain joins TRBV2 to TRBJ2-7; D is unresolved. The V end lost 7 bases, the J end lost 3 bases, and 4 bases lay between the germline ends. This CDR3 comprises 10 residues. CDR1 and CDR2 from the germline V gene are SNHLY and FYNNEI. CDR3 sequence reads: CASTLYEQYF. The DNA for the CDR3 is TGTGCCAGCACCCTCTACGAGCAGTACTTC.

This rearrangement joins TRBV6-5 to TRBJ2-1; no firm D call. CDR1 is MNHEY and CDR2 is SVGAGI in the germline V gene. The CDR3 runs 13 residues. V was pared by 0 bases and J by 4 bases, with 4 bases between. CDR3 sequence (DNA): TGTGCCAGCAGTTACTCAGGGTACAATGAGCAGTTCTTC. It codes for CASSYSGYNEQFF.

This chain uses TRBV9 with TRBJ2-7; D is perhaps TRBD1 (5 bases). Germline values: CDR1 SGDLS, CDR2 YYNGEE. Trimming removed 0 bases from V and 3 bases from J, with 7 bases in between. CDR3 size: 13 residues. The DNA of the CDR3 is TGTGCCAGCAGCGTAGGACAGAACTACGAGCAGTACTTC. It is translated as CASSVGQNYEQYF. Supplemented by reference TRBV9 and TRBJ2-7, the full variable domain reads DSGVTQTPKHLITATGQRVTLRCSPRSGDLSVYWYQQSLDQGLQFLIQYYNGEERAKGNILERFSAQQFPDLHSELNLSSLELGDSALYFCASSVGQNYEQYFGPGTRLTVT.

This chain connects TRBV7-2 to TRBJ2-3; D might be TRBD2 (5 bases). Germline V gene data show CDR1 as SGHTA and CDR2 as FQGNSA. The V end was cut by 2 bases, the J end by 6 bases, with 9 bases between. This CDR3 spans 13 amino acids. The CDR3 here is CASSLSLADTQYF. The CDR3 DNA is TGTGCCAGCAGCTTAAGCCTAGCCGATACGCAGTATTTT.

This chain links TRBV4-1 with TRBJ2-2; D is perhaps TRBD1 or TRBD2 (5 bases each). V was clipped by 0 bases and J by 6 bases, with 17 bases between them. Germline V CDR1 and CDR2: MGHRA, YSYEKL. The CDR3 length is 17 residues. CDR3 residues: CASSQDGRDPFPGELFF. CDR3 in DNA: TGCGCCAGCAGCCAAGATGGACGGGACCCCTTCCCCGGGGAGCTGTTTTTT.

This clone came up once. The chain has TRBV19 and TRBJ2-7; weak D call: TRBD2 (5 bases). This CDR3 is built from 13 residues. Germline-derived CDR1 and CDR2 are LNHDA and SQIVND (reference sequence). V lost 5 bases, J lost 4 bases, and 12 bases lay in between. CDR3 residues: CASSSAREYEQYF. The CDR3 bases are TGTGCCAGTAGTTCCGCACGGGAATACGAGCAGTACTTC. Based on the CDR3 plus reference TRBV19 and TRBJ2-7, the full variable domain is DGGITQSPKYLFRKEGQNVTLSCEQNLNHDAMYWYRQDPGQGLRLIYYSQIVNDFQKGDIAEGYSVSREKKESFPLTVTSAQKNPTAFYLCASSSAREYEQYFGPGTRLTVT.

The gene calls are TRBV5-4 and TRBJ1-3; D gene unclear. With 2 bases removed from V and 2 bases from J, the gap between germline ends came to 14 bases. The CDR3 is 16 residues long. The V gene's germline CDR1 is SGHNT and CDR2 YYREEE (reference sequence). The CDR3 DNA is TGTGCCAGCAGCTTACCCGGAGGGTTTCCTGGAAACACCATATATTTT. Translating it yields CASSLPGGFPGNTIYF.

This chain uses TRBV29-1 with TRBJ2-1; D unresolved. Germline V gene lookup returns CDR1 SQVTM and CDR2 ANQGSEA. The CDR3 length is 15 residues. V lost 4 bases and J 1 base, leaving 14 bases between the germline ends. The CDR3 bases are TGCAGCGTTGGATCTGGCCCGAAATCCTACAATGAGCAGTTCTTC. Residues: CSVGSGPKSYNEQFF.

CDR3 sequence: CASSQDALEGGIQYF. Here the CDR3 DNA reads TGCGCCAGCAGCCAAGATGCCCTAGAGGGGGGCATTCAGTACTTC. The chain carries TRBV4-3 and TRBJ2-4; D might be TRBD1 or TRBD2, each matching 6 bases. The V end was cut by 0 bases, the J end by 9 bases, with 15 bases between. CDR3 length equals 15 residues. CDR1 and CDR2 from the germline V gene are LGHNA and YSLEER.